Detailed here is one T cell receptor (beta chain). The target antigen is unknown. This specimen comes from a study of identical twins. General study findings and limits: The presence of invariant MAIT and iNKT cells could partly confound analyses of zero-insertion sequences.

CDR3 size: 11 residues. Germline V lookup: CDR1 DFQATT, CDR2 SNEGSKA (reference sequence). TCRdb re-called the 5' RACE reads through MiXCR, storing one row per CDR3 protein. The data hold about 520,000 distinct CDR3 sequences, with less than 25% observed a single time. The sample also formed part of further work on T cells expressing NK-cell markers. That source notes: Sorted T-cell subsets CD3+CD56+NKG2C+, CD3+CD56+NKG2C- and CD3+CD56-NKG2C+ were TCR beta-sequenced. Seven of the eight sequenced donors were classified as HCMV-seropositive, and one was classified as seronegative. In several donors, these clonotypes also led the CD3+CD56-NKG2C+ fraction.

This chain links TRBV20-1 with TRBJ1-1; a possible D gene is TRBD1 (6 bases). The sequence was collected from a young woman in good health. Sequenced sample: CD4+ T cells sorted from blood. The CDR3: CRIGGNTEAFF. DNA for the CDR3: TGCAGGATAGGGGGGAACACTGAAGCTTTCTTT.